The 14 T cell receptor beta chains below were found in one sample sequenced in a study of cytomegalovirus exposure and HLA in healthy donors. The PCR used 60 Vbeta and 13 Jbeta primers. Generated by immunoSEQ multiplex PCR, the TCRdb table keeps only in-frame clones and is missing some. The profile shows under 200,000 clones, over 70% of them singletons. The specimen sequenced was PBMCs. The source is a man in his thirties or forties in good health and CMV-seronegative.

The V gene is TRBV30, the J gene TRBJ1-2; tentative D call: TRBD1 (5 bases). Trimming took 8 bases from V and 8 from J, leaving 18 bases between them. The CDR3 extends over 12 amino acids. Germline V gene data show CDR1 as GTSNPN and CDR2 as SVGIG (reference sequence). DNA for the CDR3: TGTGCCCTTATGACAGCTTCCATAGGCTACACCTTC. The encoded protein is CALMTASIGYTF.

The chain has TRBV28 and TRBJ2-7; D is perhaps TRBD1 (6 bases). CDR3 length equals 15 residues. CDR1 MDHEN and CDR2 SYDVKM come from the germline V gene. Trimming pared 5 bases from V and 2 bases from J, leaving 16 bases between. CDR3 DNA: TGTGCCAGCAGTGGCTACCGGGACACCACCTACGAGCAGTACTTC. Translating gives CASSGYRDTTYEQYF.

V and J are TRBV10-3 and TRBJ1-6; D unresolved. Looked up from germline, CDR1 is ENHRY and CDR2 is SYGVKD. The CDR3 runs 14 residues. Trimming pared 3 bases from V and 6 bases from J, leaving 9 bases between. The DNA of the CDR3 is TGTGCCATCAGTGAAGCAAGTTTTAATTCACCCCTCCACTTT. Protein sequence: CAISEASFNSPLHF.

Points on this clone: The junction and the germline gene differ at one end; a read error may be behind it. The chain joins TRBV7-9 to TRBJ2-2, with 8 bases matching TRBD2. Germline CDR1 and CDR2: SEHNR and FQNEAQ (reference sequence). The CDR3 runs 18 residues. The CDR3 sequence is CSSSLRRGGRLVTGELFF. In nucleotides, the CDR3 is TGTTCCAGCAGCTTACGGCGTGGCGGGAGGCTTGTCACCGGGGAGCTGTTTTTT. Using reference TRBV7-9 and TRBJ2-2 for the parts outside the CDR3, the full variable domain is DTGVSQNPRHKITKRGQNVTFRCDPISEHNRLYWYRQTLGQGPEFLTYFQNEAQLEKSRLLSDRFSAERPKGSFSTLEIQRTEQGDSAMYLCSSSLRRGGRLVTGELFFGEGSRLTVL.

Only one count was recorded for this clone. The rearrangement joins TRBV18 to TRBJ2-7; no firm D call. With 2 bases removed from V and 1 base from J, the gap between germline ends came to 6 bases. The CDR3 runs to 13 residues. CDR1 is KGHSH and CDR2 is LQKENI in the germline V gene. CDR3 coding DNA: TGTGCCAGCTCACCAGGGCAGTCCTACGAGCAGTACTTC. Translation gives CASSPGQSYEQYF.

This sequence joins TRBV11-2 and TRBJ2-3; D may be TRBD2 (5 bases). Germline assignment: CDR1 SGHAT and CDR2 FQNNGV. This CDR3 spans 16 amino acids. V was trimmed by 2 bases and J by 0 bases, leaving 12 bases between them. CDR3 in DNA: TGTGCCAGCAGCTTATTCGGCGGGCCTAGCACAGATACGCAGTATTTT. This gives the protein CASSLFGGPSTDTQYF.

This chain joins TRBV7-9 and TRBJ2-7, with 8 bases lining up with TRBD2. Trimming cost V 4 bases and J 3 bases; bases outside gene matches: 11. The length of the CDR3 is 16 residues. Germline CDR1 is SEHNR and CDR2 is FQNEAQ (reference sequence). The CDR3 DNA is TGTGCCAGCAGCTCCCAAAGGAGCGGGAGTATCTACGAGCAGTACTTC. Protein product: CASSSQRSGSIYEQYF.

As for this clone: Its ends do not fully match the called genes, so a read error is possible. The rearrangement uses TRBV7-9 and TRBJ2-5; perhaps TRBD2 as D (5 bases). Germline V lookup: CDR1 SEHNR, CDR2 FQNEAQ (reference sequence). This CDR3 contains 16 residues. The CDR3 coding sequence is TGTTCCAGCAGCTCAAGGGCCGCACTAGTGGGGGAGACCCAGTACTTC. It encodes CSSSSRAALVGETQYF. Combining the CDR3 with reference TRBV7-9 and TRBJ2-5 gives the whole variable domain DTGVSQNPRHKITKRGQNVTFRCDPISEHNRLYWYRQTLGQGPEFLTYFQNEAQLEKSRLLSDRFSAERPKGSFSTLEIQRTEQGDSAMYLCSSSSRAALVGETQYFGPGTRLLVL.

The V and J genes are TRBV13 and TRBJ2-3; tentatively, D is TRBD1 (6 bases). The V gene's germline CDR1 is PRHDT and CDR2 FYEKMQ (reference sequence). The length of the CDR3 is 15 residues. Trimming shortened V by 1 base and J by 0 bases, and 8 bases separated the two germline ends. In DNA, the CDR3 is TGTGCCAGCAGCTTAGAGGGACAAAGCACAGATACGCAGTATTTT. This translates into CASSLEGQSTDTQYF. Looking up the rest from reference TRBV13 and TRBJ2-3 gives the full variable domain: AAGVIQSPRHLIKEKRETATLKCYPIPRHDTVYWYQQGPGQDPQFLISFYEKMQSDKGSIPDRFSAQQFSDYHSELNMSSLELGDSALYFCASSLEGQSTDTQYFGPGTRLTVL.

As concerns this clone: Its ends do not fully match the called genes, so a read error is possible. The chain joins TRBV28 to TRBJ1-3, with D possibly matching TRBD1 (6 bases). From germline, CDR1 is MDHEN and CDR2 SYDVKM. CDR3 size: 13 residues. CDR3 in amino acids: CATSRGGPTQTSF. In DNA, the CDR3 is TGTGCCACCTCAAGGGGGGGCCCAACCCAAACCTCTTTT.

V and J are TRBV18 and TRBJ2-5; 7 positions agree with TRBD2. Losses at the gene ends were 2 bases for V and 6 bases for J; bases not matched to a gene: 6. The CDR3 sequence is 14 residues long. CDR1 is KGHSH and CDR2 is LQKENI in the germline V gene. CDR3 DNA sequence: TGTGCCAGCTCACCAGGAGGGAGGGGCAAGACCCAGTACTTC. Its protein is CASSPGGRGKTQYF.

This sequence joins TRBV28 and TRBJ1-5; D gene unclear. Germline assignment: CDR1 MDHEN and CDR2 SYDVKM. The length of the CDR3 is 14 residues. V lost 6 bases to trimming and J lost 4 bases, with 13 bases between them. The CDR3 is CASSQPGKNQPQHF. The CDR3, as DNA: TGTGCCAGCAGCCAACCGGGAAAGAATCAGCCCCAGCATTTT. Full variable domain (outside the CDR3, taken from reference TRBV28 and TRBJ1-5): DVKVTQSSRYLVKRTGEKVFLECVQDMDHENMFWYRQDPGLGLRLIYFSYDVKMKEKGDIPEGYSVSREKKERFSLILESASTNQTSMYLCASSQPGKNQPQHFGDGTRLSIL.

This clone occurred a few times. The chain couples TRBV19 to TRBJ2-5; D is unresolved. The CDR3 spans 16 residues. Trimming stripped 5 bases from V and 4 bases from J, with 20 bases between. CDR1 and CDR2 (germline): LNHDA, SQIVND (reference sequence). The CDR3 is CASSQPEGVRRETQYF. As DNA, the CDR3 is TGTGCCAGTAGTCAACCCGAAGGAGTAAGAAGAGAGACCCAGTACTTC. The whole variable domain, remainder taken from reference TRBV19 and TRBJ2-5, is DGGITQSPKYLFRKEGQNVTLSCEQNLNHDAMYWYRQDPGQGLRLIYYSQIVNDFQKGDIAEGYSVSREKKESFPLTVTSAQKNPTAFYLCASSQPEGVRRETQYFGPGTRLLVL.

The chain uses TRBV7-9 and TRBJ1-4; a weak D match, TRBD1 (5 bases). The CDR3 extends over 14 amino acids. The germline gives CDR1 SEHNR, CDR2 FQNEAQ (reference sequence). Trimming removed 4 bases at V and 8 bases at J, with 14 bases between. This chain's CDR3 is CASSSLREGEKLFF. The CDR3 region has the DNA TGTGCCAGCAGCTCTCTCAGGGAGGGGGAAAAACTGTTTTTT.